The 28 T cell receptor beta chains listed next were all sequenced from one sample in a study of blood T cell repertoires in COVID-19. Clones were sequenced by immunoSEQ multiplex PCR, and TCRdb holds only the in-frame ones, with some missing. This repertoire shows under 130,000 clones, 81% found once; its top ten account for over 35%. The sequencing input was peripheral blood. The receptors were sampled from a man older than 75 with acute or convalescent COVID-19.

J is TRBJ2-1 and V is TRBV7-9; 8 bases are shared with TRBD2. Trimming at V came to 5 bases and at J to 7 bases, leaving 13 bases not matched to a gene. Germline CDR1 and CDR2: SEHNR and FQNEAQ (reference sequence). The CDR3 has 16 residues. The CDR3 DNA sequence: TGTGCCAGCAGCCCCAAAGCGGGAGAAGGGTATAATGAGCAGTTCTTC. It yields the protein CASSPKAGEGYNEQFF.

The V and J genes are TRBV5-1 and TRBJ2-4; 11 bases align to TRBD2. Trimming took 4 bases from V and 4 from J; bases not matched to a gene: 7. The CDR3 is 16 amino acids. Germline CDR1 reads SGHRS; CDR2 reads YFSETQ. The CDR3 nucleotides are TGCGCCAGCAGCGCCGGCGGGACTAGCGGAAAAAACATTCAGTACTTC. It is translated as CASSAGGTSGKNIQYF.

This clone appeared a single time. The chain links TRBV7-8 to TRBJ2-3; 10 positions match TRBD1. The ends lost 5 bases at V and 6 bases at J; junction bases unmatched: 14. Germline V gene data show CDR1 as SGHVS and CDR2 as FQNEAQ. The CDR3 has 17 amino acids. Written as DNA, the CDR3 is TGTGCCAGCAGCCCTTGGCGACAGGGGGCGGGTCGGGATACGCAGTATTTT. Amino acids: CASSPWRQGAGRDTQYF.

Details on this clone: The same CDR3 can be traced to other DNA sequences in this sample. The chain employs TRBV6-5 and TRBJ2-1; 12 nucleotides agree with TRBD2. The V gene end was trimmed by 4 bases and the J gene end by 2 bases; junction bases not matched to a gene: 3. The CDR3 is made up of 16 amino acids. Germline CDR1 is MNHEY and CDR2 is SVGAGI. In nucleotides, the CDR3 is TGTGCCAGCAGTTCGCGGACTAGCGGGGCCTACAATGAGCAGTTCTTC. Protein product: CASSSRTSGAYNEQFF.

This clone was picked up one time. CDR3 coding DNA: TGTGCCAGCTCTCGGGACAGGAGCTACGAGCAGTACTTC. Translated, it gives CASSRDRSYEQYF. The V gene is TRBV18, the J gene TRBJ2-7; 8 bases agree with TRBD1. The CDR3 runs to 13 residues. The junction had 4 bases not matched to a gene; V was cut back by 6 bases and J by 3 bases. Germline lookup yields CDR1 KGHSH and CDR2 LQKENI.

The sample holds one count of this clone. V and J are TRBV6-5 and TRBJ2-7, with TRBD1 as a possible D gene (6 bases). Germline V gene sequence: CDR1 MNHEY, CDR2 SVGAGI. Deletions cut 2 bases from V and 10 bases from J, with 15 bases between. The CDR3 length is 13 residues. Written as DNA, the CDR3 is TGTGCCAGCAGTTACGGGACAAGTTTGGGTCAGTACTTC. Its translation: CASSYGTSLGQYF.

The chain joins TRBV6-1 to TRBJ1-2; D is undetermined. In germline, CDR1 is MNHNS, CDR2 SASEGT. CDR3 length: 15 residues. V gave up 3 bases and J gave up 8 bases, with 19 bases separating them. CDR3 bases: TGTGCCAGCAGTGAGAAAGGAGATGCAAGTTGGGGCTACACCTTC. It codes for CASSEKGDASWGYTF.

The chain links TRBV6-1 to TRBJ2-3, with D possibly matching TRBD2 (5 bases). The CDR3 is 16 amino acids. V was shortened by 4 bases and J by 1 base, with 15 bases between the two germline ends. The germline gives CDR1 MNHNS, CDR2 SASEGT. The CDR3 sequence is CASSANGVSGTDTQYF. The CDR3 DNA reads TGTGCCAGCAGTGCGAACGGGGTCTCTGGCACAGATACGCAGTATTTT.

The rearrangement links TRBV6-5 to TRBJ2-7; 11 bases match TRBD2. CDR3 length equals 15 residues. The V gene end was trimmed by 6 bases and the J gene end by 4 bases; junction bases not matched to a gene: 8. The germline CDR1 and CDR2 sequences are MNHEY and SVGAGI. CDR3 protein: CASRLTSGTIYEQYF. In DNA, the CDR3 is TGTGCCAGCAGACTGACTAGCGGGACGATATACGAGCAGTACTTC.

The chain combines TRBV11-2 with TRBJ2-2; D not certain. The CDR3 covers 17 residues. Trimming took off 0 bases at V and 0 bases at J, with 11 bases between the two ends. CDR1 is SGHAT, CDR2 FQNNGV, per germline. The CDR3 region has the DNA TGTGCCAGCAGCTTAGATCTTATGAGCGCGAACACCGGGGAGCTGTTTTTT. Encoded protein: CASSLDLMSANTGELFF.

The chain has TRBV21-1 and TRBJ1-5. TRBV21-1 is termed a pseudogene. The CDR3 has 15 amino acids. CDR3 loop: CASSKARGLNQPQHF. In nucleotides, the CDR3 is TGTGCCAGCAGCAAAGCGCGTGGACTCAATCAGCCCCAGCATTTT.

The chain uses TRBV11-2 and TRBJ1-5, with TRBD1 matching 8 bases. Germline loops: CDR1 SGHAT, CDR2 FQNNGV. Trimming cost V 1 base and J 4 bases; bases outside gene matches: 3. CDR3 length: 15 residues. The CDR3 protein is CASSLAGGANQPQHF. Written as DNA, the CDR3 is TGTGCCAGCAGCTTAGCAGGGGGCGCGAATCAGCCCCAGCATTTT.

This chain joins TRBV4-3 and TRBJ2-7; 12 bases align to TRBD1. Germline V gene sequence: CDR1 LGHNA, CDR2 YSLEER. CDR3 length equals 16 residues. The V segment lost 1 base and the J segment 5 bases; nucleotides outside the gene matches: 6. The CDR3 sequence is CASSQVLGTGGDEQYF. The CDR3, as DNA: TGCGCCAGCAGCCAAGTCTTAGGGACAGGGGGCGACGAGCAGTACTTC.

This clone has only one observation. This CDR3 reads CASSLLAGVYQETQYF. In DNA form, the CDR3 reads TGCGCCAGCAGCTTACTAGCGGGAGTCTATCAAGAGACCCAGTACTTC. V and J are TRBV5-1 and TRBJ2-5; 11 bases align to TRBD2. The CDR3 contains 16 residues. Germline V CDR1 and CDR2: SGHRS, YFSETQ. Trimming at V came to 2 bases and at J to 2 bases, leaving 5 bases not matched to a gene.

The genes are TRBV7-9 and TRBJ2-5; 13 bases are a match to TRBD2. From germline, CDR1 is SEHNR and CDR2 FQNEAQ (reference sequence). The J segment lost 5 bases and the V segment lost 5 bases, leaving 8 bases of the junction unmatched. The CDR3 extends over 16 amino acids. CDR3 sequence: CASSPGLAGAGETQYF. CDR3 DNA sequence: TGTGCCAGCAGCCCCGGACTAGCGGGAGCTGGGGAGACCCAGTACTTC.

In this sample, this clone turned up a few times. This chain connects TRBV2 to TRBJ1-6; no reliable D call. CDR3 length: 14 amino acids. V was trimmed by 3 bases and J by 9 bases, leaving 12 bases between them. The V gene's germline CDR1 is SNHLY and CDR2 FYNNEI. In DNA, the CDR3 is TGTGCCAGCAGTGACAGCAGGTCGCTTTCACCCCTCCACTTT. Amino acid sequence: CASSDSRSLSPLHF.

The CDR3 DNA is TGTGCCAGCTCACCTCTAGGACAGGCGAACACTGAAGCTTTCTTT. Its translation: CASSPLGQANTEAFF. The chain combines TRBV18 with TRBJ1-1; 7 nucleotides line up with TRBD1. V was pared by 3 bases and J by 1 base, with 5 bases of the junction left unmatched. CDR3 size: 15 residues. The germline gives CDR1 KGHSH, CDR2 LQKENI.

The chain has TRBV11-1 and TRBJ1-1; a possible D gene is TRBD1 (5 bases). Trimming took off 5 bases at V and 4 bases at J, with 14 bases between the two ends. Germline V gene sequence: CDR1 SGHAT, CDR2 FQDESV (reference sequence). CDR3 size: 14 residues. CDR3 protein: CASSPVGGVTEAFF. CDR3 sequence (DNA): TGTGCCAGCAGCCCCGTCGGGGGAGTCACTGAAGCTTTCTTT. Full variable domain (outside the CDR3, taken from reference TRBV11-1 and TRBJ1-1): EAEVAQSPRYKITEKSQAVAFWCDPISGHATLYWYRQILGQGPELLVQFQDESVVDDSQLPKDRFSAERLKGVDSTLKIQPAELGDSAMYLCASSPVGGVTEAFFGQGTRLTVV.

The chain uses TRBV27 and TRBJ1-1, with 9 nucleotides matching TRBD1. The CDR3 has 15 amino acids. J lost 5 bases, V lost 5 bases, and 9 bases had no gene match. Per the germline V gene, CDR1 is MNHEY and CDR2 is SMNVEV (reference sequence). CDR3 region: CASSTNRGLRTEAFF. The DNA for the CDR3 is TGTGCCAGCAGTACAAACAGGGGGCTAAGGACTGAAGCTTTCTTT.

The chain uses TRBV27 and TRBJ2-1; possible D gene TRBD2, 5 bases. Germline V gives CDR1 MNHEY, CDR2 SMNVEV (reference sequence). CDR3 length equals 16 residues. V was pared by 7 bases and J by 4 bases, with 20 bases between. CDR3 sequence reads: CASTRLRSGNYNEQFF. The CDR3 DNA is TGTGCCAGCACTAGGCTCAGGAGCGGAAATTACAATGAGCAGTTCTTC.

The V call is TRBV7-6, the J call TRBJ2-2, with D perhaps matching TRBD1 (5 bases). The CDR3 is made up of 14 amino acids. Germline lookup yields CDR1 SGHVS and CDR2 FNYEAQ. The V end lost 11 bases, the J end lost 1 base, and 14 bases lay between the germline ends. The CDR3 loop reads CAGGPRGNTGELFF. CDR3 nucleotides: TGTGCCGGCGGACCTAGGGGGAACACCGGGGAGCTGTTTTTT.

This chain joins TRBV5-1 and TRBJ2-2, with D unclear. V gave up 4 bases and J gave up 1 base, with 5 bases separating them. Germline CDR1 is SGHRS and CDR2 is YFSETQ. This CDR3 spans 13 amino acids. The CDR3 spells CASSPQNTGELFF. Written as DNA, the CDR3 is TGCGCCAGCAGCCCCCAGAACACCGGGGAGCTGTTTTTT.

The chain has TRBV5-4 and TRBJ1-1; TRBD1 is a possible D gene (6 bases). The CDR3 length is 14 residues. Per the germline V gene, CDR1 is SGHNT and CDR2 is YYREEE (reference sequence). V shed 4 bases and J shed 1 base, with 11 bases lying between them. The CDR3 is CASSPGDTNTEAFF. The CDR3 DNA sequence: TGTGCCAGCAGCCCCGGGGACACGAACACTGAAGCTTTCTTT.

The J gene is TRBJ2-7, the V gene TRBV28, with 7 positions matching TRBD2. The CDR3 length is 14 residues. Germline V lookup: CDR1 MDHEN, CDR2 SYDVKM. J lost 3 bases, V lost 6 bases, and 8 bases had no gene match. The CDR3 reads CASSAGTTNYEQYF. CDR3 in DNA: TGTGCCAGCAGCGCCGGGACTACAAACTACGAGCAGTACTTC.

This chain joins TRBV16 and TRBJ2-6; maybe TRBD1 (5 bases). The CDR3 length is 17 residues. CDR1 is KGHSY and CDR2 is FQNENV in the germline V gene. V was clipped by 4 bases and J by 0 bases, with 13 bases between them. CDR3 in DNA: TGTGCCAGCAGCCCTCAGGGAACCCTCTCTGGGGCCAACGTCCTGACTTTC. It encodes CASSPQGTLSGANVLTF.

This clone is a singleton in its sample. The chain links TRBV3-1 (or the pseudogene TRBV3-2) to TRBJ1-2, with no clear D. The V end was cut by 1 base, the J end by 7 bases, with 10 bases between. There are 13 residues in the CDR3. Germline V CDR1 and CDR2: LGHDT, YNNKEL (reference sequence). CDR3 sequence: CASSQGEGVGYTF. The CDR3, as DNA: TGTGCCAGCAGCCAAGGGGAGGGAGTTGGCTACACCTTC.

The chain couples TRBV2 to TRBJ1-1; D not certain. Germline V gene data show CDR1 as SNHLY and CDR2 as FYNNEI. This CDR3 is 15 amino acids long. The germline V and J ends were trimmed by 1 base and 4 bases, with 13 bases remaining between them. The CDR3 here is CASSEVVLRGTEAFF. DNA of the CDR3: TGTGCCAGCAGTGAAGTCGTGCTGCGGGGCACTGAAGCTTTCTTT.

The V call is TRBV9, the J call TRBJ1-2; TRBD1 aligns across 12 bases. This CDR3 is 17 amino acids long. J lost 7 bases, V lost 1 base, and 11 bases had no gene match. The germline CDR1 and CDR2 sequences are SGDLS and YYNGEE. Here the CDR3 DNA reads TGTGCCAGCAGCGTATCAGTAAGGGACAGGGGGCTCGGTGGCTACACCTTC. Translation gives CASSVSVRDRGLGGYTF.